This TCR beta chain was obtained from a study of T cells in Graves' hyperthyroidism and ophthalmopathy (dated by TCRdb to 2018 to 2020). With respect to the entire study: Peripheral blood samples were taken at initial diagnosis, before any treatment was given. TCR V-J signatures able to tell the groups apart were searched for in a discovery cohort of 90 to 100 patients, of whom roughly 42 had Graves' ophthalmopathy and around 57 had stable Graves' hyperthyroidism. Prospective prediction of ophthalmopathy was tested in an independent validation cohort of approximately 19 hyperthyroidism patients and roughly 16 patients who later progressed to ophthalmopathy. The roughly 94 discovery patients were randomly split 7:3 into training and test sets. In addition, the study compared T-cell repertoires in thyroid tissue and in blood from five to seven Graves' hyperthyroidism patients. Following sampling, methimazole starting at 30 mg daily was given to hyperthyroidism patients, and high-dose intravenous methylprednisolone was given to ophthalmopathy patients. According to the paper, TCR Vbeta CDR3 sequencing was carried out on over 130 peripheral blood samples, which came from fewer than 50 ophthalmopathy, some 73 hyperthyroidism and approximately 17 progressor patients.

The full study reports these points: In validation, the model predicted progression to ophthalmopathy a median of approximately 6.3 months before onset, with about 64% sensitivity and more than 72% specificity. Sample size was not statistically predetermined, and investigators were not blinded to group allocation. In cross-validation, a model built on a 13 V-J signature told ophthalmopathy apart from stable hyperthyroidism with 87.88% sensitivity and roughly 83% specificity, and in testing the same model reached 80%/75%. Most expanded thyroid clonotypes (frequency above 0.001) were also detected in blood, a finding suggesting that blood repertoires may reflect thyroid immune responses.

TCR beta CDR3 regions were amplified from RNA transcripts. The TCR CDR3 was subjected to a first round of RT-PCR using the HTBI primer set and the Qiagen OneStep RT-PCR kit. The libraries were constructed in a second round of multiplex PCR and then size-selected and purified. Paired-end sequencing of the libraries was performed with 100 bp reads on an Illumina HiSeq2000. Regarding the original processing steps: Raw data were processed with SOAPnuke, discarding reads with adapters, uncalled bases, mean Phred below 15, or no exact constant-primer or identifier match. High-quality paired reads were merged with COPE v1.2.5, and unique nucleotide sequences were defined as clonotypes. Clonotypes were aligned to IMGT TRBV, TRBD and TRBJ reference segments using MiTCR v1.1. The analysis included only V-J combinations with a frequency above 0.0001, which together covered approximately 99% of the repertoires. A TCS score was defined as the ratio between F50 (clonal expansion) and ExV (chaos), using BLOSUM62-based TCRdist between CDR3 peptides within each V-J. Welch's t-statistics and random forest reduced fewer than 600 V-J features to roughly 13, which were used in a naive Bayes classifier (R e1071). The Morisita-Horn index was used to measure how similar the thyroid and blood repertoires were. TCRdb took the public reads, trimmed them with fastp at Q25, ran MiXCR for clone calling and kept in-frame beta chains. All rows with the same CDR3 protein become a single entry with the most common DNA and genes. TCRdb's processing, not the authors' own work, is the source of the V and J calls. The sample table holds fewer than 110,000 distinct CDR3 sequences, of which about 45% were seen once. Under 30% of the sample is held by the ten biggest clonotypes.

This clonotype was recorded many times. It has no known antigen specificity. Base quality data are lacking; no much larger clone is found one base away. Stable Graves' hyperthyroidism was defined as the absence of progression to ophthalmopathy over 18 months of follow-up. Hyperthyroidism patients were newly diagnosed, had a disease duration of under 2 months, and were aged 18 to 65 years. Exclusion was applied to patients with uncontrolled infections, other autoimmune diseases, pregnancy or lactation. Diagnoses relied on clinical symptoms, serum thyroxine and TRAb, thyroid ultrasound and orbital computed tomography. PBMCs were separated from under 12 ml of fresh peripheral blood using Ficoll-Paque density gradient centrifugation. Total RNA was extracted using Trizol reagent, and RNA quality was assessed on an Agilent 2100 Bioanalyzer. The clonotype comes from a man aged 35 to 55 with Graves' hyperthyroidism. The specimen sequenced was blood.

The DNA sequence is given as TGCGCCAGCAGCCAAGACTCGAGCTCCTACAATGAGCAGTTCTTC. Translated, this is CASSQDSSSYNEQFF. The chain was built from TRBV4-3 and TRBJ2-1; no D gene call is confident. The CDR3 runs 15 residues from the cysteine to the phenylalanine. Only the CDR3 DNA is retained, 45 bases long and in frame from the first base. The CDR1 and CDR2 encoded by the germline V gene are LGHNA and YSLEER. V is shortened by 0 bases, J by 0 bases, and the region joining them spans 6 bases.